These T cell receptor beta chains were read from a single sample in a study of blood T cell repertoires in COVID-19. Measured with immunoSEQ multiplex PCR; TCRdb has only the in-frame clones, and not every one. The sample yields some 260,000 clones, roughly four fifths seen once. The material sequenced was peripheral blood. These receptor sequences come from a man older than 75 with acute or convalescent COVID-19. CDR3s include the opening cysteine and the closing phenylalanine or tryptophan. D genes are given only for firm matches. Size is stated for part of the rows, as once, few or many counts, or as a class when the clone is expanded.

j_call d_call clone_size v_call cdr3_aa cdr3_nt
TRBJ2-5 NA NA TRBV6-5 CASKTPRGVETQYF TGTGCCAGCAAAACCCCCAGGGGGGTAGAGACCCAGTACTTC
TRBJ2-5 TRBD2 NA TRBV5-1 CASSSGLAGSQETQYF TGCGCCAGCAGTTCCGGACTAGCGGGTTCTCAAGAGACCCAGTACTTC
TRBJ1-1 TRBD1 NA TRBV12-5 CASGLTGGITEAFF TGTGCTAGTGGTTTGACAGGGGGCATCACTGAAGCTTTCTTT
TRBJ1-6 TRBD1 NA TRBV6-6 CATEGAGSPLHF TGTGCCACCGAGGGGGCTGGTTCACCCCTCCACTTT
TRBJ2-7 NA NA TRBV11-2 CASSLTGRSYEQYF TGTGCCAGCAGCTTAACAGGGCGCTCCTACGAGCAGTACTTC
TRBJ2-3 NA NA TRBV19 CASSETGIGTDTQYF TGTGCCAGTAGCGAAACAGGGATCGGAACAGATACGCAGTATTTT
TRBJ2-7 NA NA TRBV6-5 CASISREQGAYEQYF TGTGCCAGCATTTCGAGGGAACAGGGCGCGTACGAGCAGTACTTC
TRBJ1-4 NA NA TRBV6-6 CASSYQGREKLFF TGTGCCAGCAGTTATCAGGGGCGGGAAAAACTGTTTTTT
TRBJ2-7 TRBD1 NA TRBV3-1/TRBV3-2 CASSQTTGGYEQYF TGTGCCAGCAGCCAAACGACAGGGGGCTACGAGCAGTACTTC
TRBJ1-6 NA NA TRBV27 CASSSLRSSYNSPLHF TGTGCCAGCAGTTCCCTTAGGAGCTCCTATAATTCACCCCTCCACTTT
TRBJ2-1 NA NA TRBV24-1 CATSDPEQGRYEQFF TGTGCCACCAGTGATCCGGAACAGGGGAGGTATGAGCAGTTCTTC
TRBJ1-6 NA many TRBV12-5 CASASGGRVGPLHF TGTGCTAGTGCCTCGGGGGGGCGAGTCGGGCCCCTCCACTTT
TRBJ2-7 TRBD1 NA TRBV5-1 CASSRLGTGGTYEQYF TGCGCCAGCAGCCGACTCGGGACAGGGGGTACCTACGAGCAGTACTTC
TRBJ1-2 NA NA TRBV30 CAWNLEGRNYGYTF TGTGCCTGGAATCTCGAGGGTCGTAACTATGGCTACACCTTC
TRBJ2-5 TRBD2 NA TRBV7-9 CASSLWRVAGGGETQYF TGTGCCAGCAGCTTATGGCGTGTGGCGGGAGGAGGCGAGACCCAGTACTTC
TRBJ1-5 NA NA TRBV15 CATSRDLGGGLGNQPQHF TGTGCCACCAGCAGAGATCTGGGAGGGGGTCTGGGCAATCAGCCCCAGCATTTT
TRBJ2-6 NA NA TRBV11-3 CASSPRGGSFSGANVLTF TGTGCCAGCAGCCCAAGGGGGGGCAGTTTCTCTGGGGCCAACGTCCTGACTTTC
TRBJ2-7 NA NA TRBV27 CASSLSVRVGAEQYF TGTGCCAGCAGTTTATCGGTGAGAGTGGGAGCCGAGCAGTACTTC
TRBJ2-2 NA NA TRBV10-2 CASSESGVNTGELFF TGCGCCAGCAGTGAGTCCGGGGTCAACACCGGGGAGCTGTTTTTT
TRBJ2-5 TRBD1 NA TRBV7-6 CASSSWTGAWETQYF TGTGCCAGCAGCTCATGGACAGGGGCCTGGGAGACCCAGTACTTC